This T cell receptor (beta chain) appears in the sequencing data of a study of a mutant IDH1 vaccine in newly diagnosed glioma (dated by TCRdb to the early 2020s). Some background on the complete study: Vaccination began 4-6 weeks after radiotherapy alone, or alongside temozolomide cycles in the chemotherapy-containing groups. Peripheral blood was collected at six visits: V03 (baseline), V05, V07, V10, V12 and V13. Longitudinal TCRB deep sequencing was performed for roughly 24 treated patients wherever samples were available for exploratory analyses. Visit V12 was the week-35 safety follow-up and visit V13 was the week-47 end of study. Prior to enrollment, standard therapy consisting of radiotherapy alone, temozolomide alone, or radiochemotherapy with temozolomide had been administered to patients, with the combination being received by most patients. Of the 30 or so patients who were treated, around 62% were male and roughly 40% were female, and the mean age was about 37 years. On the study overall, not on this receptor specifically: It was noted by the authors that analyses of patient blood samples could not be reproduced owing to sample limitations. Pseudoprogression seemed to be unrelated to changes in the top peripheral T cell clonotypes found by TCRB sequencing. Immune responses induced by the vaccine were seen in over 80% of patients across multiple MHC alleles. PBMC samples for TCRB deep sequencing were selected based on availability.

Libraries were prepared through the immunoSEQ multiplex PCR assay. Following the manufacturer's protocol, the hsTCRB Kit was used to amplify rearranged TCR beta chain sequences. An Illumina MiSeq was used to sequence the TCRB libraries. The authors' pipeline ran thus. The proprietary platform of the kit vendor was used for demultiplexing, trimming and gene mapping. TCRdb took over this immuneACCESS table, retaining in-frame rearrangements with V and J assigned. Such tables are incomplete; in checked studies, under half of the missing clones stem from an unresolved V gene, and the remainder is unexplained. V and J calls and clone size are given by that table; D and trimming were obtained from the DNA. This sample lists some 50,000 clones; 80% to 95% were detected once. The top ten hold less than 2.5% of the sample. Spanning cysteine to phenylalanine, the CDR3 consists of 16 amino acids. Only the CDR3 portion is preserved as DNA: 48 bases, with reading frame beginning at the first base. According to the germline V gene, CDR1 reads ENHRY and CDR2 reads SYGVKD. Ends trimmed: V by 6 bases, J by 0 bases; bases unmatched to a gene: 10.

The sample's time point label, in plain terms: week 35, safety follow-up. Every vaccine dose consisted of 300 ug of a 20-mer mutant IDH1 peptide in Montanide, administered subcutaneously together with topical imiquimod. Eight vaccinations were administered to patients in weeks 1, 3, 5, 7, 11, 15, 19 and 23, corresponding to visits V03 through V10. Newly diagnosed WHO grade 3 or 4 IDH1-mutant astrocytomas showing loss of nuclear ATRX were present in the donors. The samples were drawn from NOA16, a multicentre, single-arm, open-label phase I trial in Germany that tested a mutant IDH1 peptide vaccine in humans for the first time. Genomic DNA for TCRB sequencing was extracted from EDTA blood using the DNeasy Blood and Tissue Kit. Note on this clone: The antigen it binds to is not known. Per-base qualities were not stored, and no clone one base away is much larger.

Sequencing used PBMCs, obtained from a glioma patient whose treatment included an IDH1 peptide vaccine. The TCR sequence derives from a man in his forties or fifties with glioma. The sequence is built from TRBV10-3 and TRBJ1-1; 7 bases in the middle match TRBD1. The CDR3 corresponds to CAIRRGQQDMNTEAFF. The sequence in DNA is TGTGCCATCAGAAGGGGACAGCAAGACATGAACACTGAAGCTTTCTTT.